The 24 T cell receptor beta chains listed next were all sequenced from one sample in a study of CD8+ T cells in alopecia areata. Treatment of the sample: oral pan-JAK inhibitor, 5-10 mg twice daily. Extracted RNA was reverse transcribed, and the resulting cDNA served as sequencing template. Here immunoSEQ multiplex PCR was the method, and the copy in TCRdb shows in-frame clones only, minus some. The data contain about 190,000 clones, around 60% of them seen just once; the ten biggest clones take up 0.69%. This specimen consisted of CD4+ T cells sorted from blood, obtained at week 4, from a patient treated with tofacitinib. Receptor source: a human donor with alopecia areata.

The CDR3 coding sequence is TGTGCCAGCAGTTTATCGGGAGAAGAGACCCAGTACTTC. The encoded protein is CASSLSGEETQYF. The chain links TRBV28 to TRBJ2-5, with TRBD2 as a possible D gene (6 bases). CDR1 MDHEN and CDR2 SYDVKM come from the germline V gene. CDR3 length: 13 amino acids. Trimming took 1 base from V and 3 from J, leaving 6 bases between them.

V and J are TRBV29-1 and TRBJ2-6, with D hard to call. CDR1 is SQVTM, CDR2 ANQGSEA, per germline. CDR3 length: 14 residues. The ends were cut back, 2 bases at V and 1 base at J, with 6 bases in the middle. The chain's CDR3 is CSVELRSGANVLTF. The DNA for the CDR3 is TGCAGCGTTGAACTTAGATCTGGGGCCAACGTCCTGACTTTC.

The chain combines TRBV25-1 with TRBJ1-4, with D possibly TRBD1 on 5 matching bases. The V end was cut by 3 bases, the J end by 0 bases, with 14 bases between. Germline V CDR1 and CDR2: MGHDK, SYGVNS. CDR3 length: 17 residues. The CDR3, as DNA: TGTGCCAGCAGTGACCCCCGGGACGGAGCAACTAATGAAAAACTGTTTTTT. It yields the protein CASSDPRDGATNEKLFF.

The chain links TRBV9 to TRBJ2-7; 8 bases line up with TRBD1. V gave up 4 bases and J gave up 3 bases; unmatched junction bases: 6. The CDR3 spans 14 residues. Germline V gives CDR1 SGDLS, CDR2 YYNGEE. The DNA for the CDR3 is TGTGCCAGCAGCCGGGCTACAGGGGGCTACGAGCAGTACTTC. Its translation is CASSRATGGYEQYF.

This clone was observed a handful of times. The chain links TRBV30 to TRBJ1-1; 7 bases fit TRBD1. Germline-derived CDR1 and CDR2 are GTSNPN and SVGIG (reference sequence). Trimming took 3 bases from V and 11 from J; bases not matched to a gene: 6. The CDR3 consists of 11 residues. The chain's CDR3 is CAWRPDRKAFF. CDR3 coding DNA: TGTGCCTGGAGGCCGGACAGGAAGGCTTTCTTT.

The chain joins TRBV4-3 to TRBJ2-2; D perhaps matches TRBD1 (6 bases). This CDR3 has 16 residues. Looked up from germline, CDR1 is LGHNA and CDR2 is YSLEER. The V and J ends lost 1 base and 4 bases respectively, with 13 bases between them. CDR3 region: CASSQGWTVGTGELFF. DNA for the CDR3: TGCGCCAGCAGCCAAGGATGGACAGTGGGCACCGGGGAGCTGTTTTTT.

The V call is TRBV5-1, the J call TRBJ2-7; maybe TRBD2 (5 bases). Trimming cost V 3 bases and J 0 bases, with 7 bases left between them. Germline V gives CDR1 SGHRS, CDR2 YFSETQ. The CDR3 sequence is 13 residues long. CDR3 in DNA: TGCGCCAGCAGCTCCGCGGGCTCCTACGAGCAGTACTTC. This encodes CASSSAGSYEQYF.

This rearrangement joins TRBV7-8 to TRBJ2-1; either TRBD1 or TRBD2 may fit D (6 bases each). Germline CDR1 is SGHVS and CDR2 is FQNEAQ. This CDR3 spans 15 amino acids. The ends were cut back, 5 bases at V and 9 bases at J, with 20 bases in the middle. The CDR3 nucleotides read TGTGCCAGCAGCCCCGACTTCAACGGAGGGGGTGAGCAGTTCTTC. This translates into CASSPDFNGGGEQFF.

CDR3 DNA sequence: TGCGCCAGCAGCTTGGGCTCAGTTGAGAGGGGGAACACCGGGGAGCTGTTTTTT. It encodes CASSLGSVERGNTGELFF. The genes are TRBV5-1 and TRBJ2-2, with D possibly called TRBD1 or TRBD2 (5 bases each). V was trimmed by 0 bases and J by 1 base, leaving 16 bases between them. This CDR3 has 18 residues. Germline V CDR1 and CDR2: SGHRS, YFSETQ.

The chain joins TRBV7-3 to TRBJ2-7; 7 positions agree with TRBD2. V trimming: 3 bases; J trimming: 0 bases; junction bases outside the gene matches: 2. Per germline, CDR1 SGHTA and CDR2 FQGTGA. CDR3 length: 14 residues. CDR3 coding DNA: TGTGCCAGCAGCTTCGGCGGGAGCTCCTACGAGCAGTACTTC. This translates into CASSFGGSSYEQYF. Complete variable domain (other parts from reference TRBV7-3 and TRBJ2-7): GAGVSQTPSNKVTEKGKYVELRCDPISGHTALYWYRQSLGQGPEFLIYFQGTGAADDSGLPNDRFFAVRPEGSVSTLKIQRTERGDSAVYLCASSFGGSSYEQYFGPGTRLTVT.

CDR3 in amino acids: CASRTGGGPYEQYF. DNA for the CDR3: TGTGCCAGCAGAACAGGTGGGGGCCCATACGAGCAGTACTTC. The chain is built from TRBV28 and TRBJ2-7; D perhaps matches TRBD1 (6 bases). The CDR3 has 14 amino acids. V lost 6 bases to trimming and J lost 4 bases, with 16 bases between them. Germline V lookup: CDR1 MDHEN, CDR2 SYDVKM.

This clone came up once. The chain combines TRBV9 with TRBJ2-2; the match to TRBD2 covers 7 bases. Germline V gene sequence: CDR1 SGDLS, CDR2 YYNGEE. The V and J ends lost 3 bases and 0 bases, in that order; junction bases with no gene match: 2. The CDR3 runs 15 residues. The CDR3 reads CASSAGTTNTGELFF. The CDR3 DNA sequence: TGTGCCAGCAGCGCCGGGACTACGAACACCGGGGAGCTGTTTTTT.

This clone was picked up one time. The V and J genes are TRBV27 and TRBJ2-3; 7 bases match TRBD1. The CDR3 runs 11 residues. V lost 6 bases, J lost 13 bases, and 7 bases stayed unmatched. In germline, CDR1 is MNHEY, CDR2 SMNVEV (reference sequence). The CDR3 protein is CASRRQGFEYF. CDR3 in DNA: TGTGCCAGCAGAAGACAGGGATTTGAGTATTTT.

The chain employs TRBV2 and TRBJ1-5, with TRBD1 matching 7 bases. Looked up from germline, CDR1 is SNHLY and CDR2 is FYNNEI. The junction had 6 bases not matched to a gene; V was cut back by 5 bases and J by 5 bases. This CDR3 has 14 residues. The CDR3 is CASSSQGPHQPQHF. The CDR3 DNA reads TGTGCCAGCAGTTCACAGGGGCCCCATCAGCCCCAGCATTTT.

The count of this clone is one. The CDR3 protein is CARDRAEAFF. CDR3 sequence (DNA): TGTGCCAGAGACAGGGCTGAAGCTTTCTTT. The V call is TRBV2, the J call TRBJ1-1; 7 bases are a match to TRBD1. Looked up from germline, CDR1 is SNHLY and CDR2 is FYNNEI. This CDR3 region has 10 residues. Trimming removed 9 bases from V and 6 bases from J; junction bases left unmatched: 1.

In this sample, this clone turned up a few times. The chain employs TRBV6-5 and TRBJ1-1; the D is unclear. V gave up 0 bases and J gave up 8 bases, with 7 bases separating them. This CDR3 has 12 residues. The germline V gene has CDR1 MNHEY and CDR2 SVGAGI. CDR3 sequence (DNA): TGTGCCAGCAGTTACTCGGTGGGGGAAGCTTTCTTT. Its protein product is CASSYSVGEAFF.

The V and J genes are TRBV7-2 and TRBJ1-2, with 10 bases matching TRBD1. The CDR3 contains 15 residues. V lost 5 bases and J lost 9; bases outside the gene matches: 12. Germline V gene data show CDR1 as SGHTA and CDR2 as FQGNSA. The CDR3 region is CASSPGQGGHESYTF. The CDR3 DNA reads TGTGCCAGCAGCCCCGGACAGGGGGGCCATGAGAGCTACACCTTC.

The V gene is TRBV7-3, the J gene TRBJ2-7; 9 bases match TRBD2. The germline gives CDR1 SGHTA, CDR2 FQGTGA. The CDR3 totals 14 residues. Trimming took 5 bases from V and 4 from J; bases not matched to a gene: 6. Written as DNA, the CDR3 is TGTGCCAGCAGCCTGGCGGGAGGGCCTTACGAGCAGTACTTC. It codes for CASSLAGGPYEQYF.

DNA of the CDR3: TGCAGCGTTGAGGGTTTAGGCGCTGGCGGGAAGGAGTACTTC. As protein: CSVEGLGAGGKEYF. The chain uses TRBV29-1 and TRBJ2-7; D perhaps matches TRBD2 (6 bases). The CDR3 has 14 amino acids. Germline CDR1 SQVTM, CDR2 ANQGSEA. V was trimmed by 3 bases and J by 11 bases, leaving 23 bases between them.

CDR3 DNA: TGCAGCGTTGACGGGACAGGGTATGGAGGCTACACCTTC. Translating it yields CSVDGTGYGGYTF. V and J are TRBV29-1 and TRBJ1-2, with 9 nucleotides matching TRBD1. Germline CDR1 SQVTM, CDR2 ANQGSEA. There are 13 residues in the CDR3. The V and J ends lost 3 bases and 8 bases, in that order; junction bases with no gene match: 7.

The chain joins TRBV4-2 to TRBJ2-6, with D perhaps matching TRBD2 (5 bases). The V end lost 0 bases, the J end lost 2 bases, and 8 bases lay between the germline ends. CDR1 is LGHNA and CDR2 is YNFKEQ in the germline V gene. CDR3 length: 16 residues. Here the CDR3 DNA reads TGTGCCAGCAGCCAAGAAACTAGTACTGGGGCCAACGTCCTGACTTTC. Translation: CASSQETSTGANVLTF.

This clone occurred a few times. V and J are TRBV7-6 and TRBJ1-4; D is ambiguous. Germline V gene data show CDR1 as SGHVS and CDR2 as FNYEAQ. Trimming pared 5 bases from V and 8 bases from J, leaving 6 bases between. This CDR3 is built from 11 residues. The CDR3: CASSLQEKLFF. CDR3 nucleotides: TGTGCCAGCAGCCTACAGGAAAAACTGTTTTTT.

This chain links TRBV4-1 with TRBJ1-5; D is uncertain. Per the germline V gene, CDR1 is MGHRA and CDR2 is YSYEKL. This CDR3 is 13 amino acids long. The germline V and J ends were trimmed by 4 bases and 7 bases, with 11 bases remaining between them. CDR3 DNA: TGCGCCAGCAGCCTAACGCCTGGACAGCCCCAGCATTTT. Protein sequence: CASSLTPGQPQHF.

The V call is TRBV5-4, the J call TRBJ2-5, with 9 bases lining up with TRBD1. V was clipped by 3 bases and J by 0 bases; unmatched bases: 6. CDR3 length: 16 residues. CDR1 is SGHNT and CDR2 is YYREEE in the germline V gene (reference sequence). As DNA, the CDR3 is TGTGCCAGCAGCTCCCCGACAGGGGGACACCAAGAGACCCAGTACTTC. This sequence encodes CASSSPTGGHQETQYF.